The clone carrying this TCR beta chain has at least ten counts. Germline V gene data show CDR1 as SGHTA and CDR2 as FQGTGA. The CDR3 runs to 14 residues. V lost 8 bases, J lost 7 bases, and 9 bases stayed unmatched. The data derive from a study of T cells in Graves' hyperthyroidism and ophthalmopathy. About the research overall: Initial diagnosis, before any treatment, was when peripheral blood was collected.

It was RNA transcripts that yielded the amplified TCR beta CDR3 regions. HTBI primers drove first-round RT-PCR of the TCR CDR3. TCRdb re-called the multiplex PCR reads through MiXCR, storing one row per CDR3 protein. The data contain some 270,000 distinct CDR3 sequences, 10% to 15% of them singletons. The specimen sequenced was blood. This sequence was found in a woman aged 30 to 39 with Graves' hyperthyroidism that later progressed to Graves' ophthalmopathy. This rearrangement joins TRBV7-3 to TRBJ2-1; TRBD2 aligns across 9 bases. The CDR3 loop reads CASLVAGVGNEQFF. The CDR3, as DNA: TGTGCCAGCTTGGTAGCGGGAGTCGGAAATGAGCAGTTCTTC.